The 22 T cell receptor beta chains reported below all come from one sample, sequenced in a study of blood T cells in healthy people across ages. Primed by a sample-barcoded 5' primer and a J-beta primer mix, a second PCR proceeded for roughly 6 to 12 cycles. TCRdb reanalysed the 5' RACE reads using MiXCR and keeps one entry per CDR3 protein. The data show about 1 million distinct CDR3 sequences, with around 45% seen just once and approximately 20% held by the top ten. The sequenced sample consisted of blood. These receptors came from a woman aged 60 to 75 in good health.

V is TRBV5-6 and J is TRBJ2-4, with D tentatively TRBD1 (6 bases). Germline CDR1 SGHDT, CDR2 YYEEEE. With 5 bases removed from V and 6 bases from J, the gap between germline ends came to 15 bases. The CDR3 has 14 amino acids. In DNA form, the CDR3 reads TGTGCCAGCAGTTTTTCAGGGGCCCGAAACATTCAGTACTTC. Its protein product is CASSFSGARNIQYF.

This clonotype turned up a few times. The V gene is TRBV12-3 or TRBV12-4, the J gene TRBJ2-1, with 9 bases lining up with TRBD2. This CDR3 has 13 amino acids. Trimming at V came to 11 bases and at J to 9 bases, leaving 11 bases not matched to a gene. For the CDR3, the DNA is TGTGCCGGCGGGGGGGAGAGGTTCGGTGAGCAGTTCTTC. Amino acids: CAGGGERFGEQFF.

As concerns this clonotype: An end of the junction differs from the germline gene, which may be a read error. The rearrangement uses TRBV12-3 or TRBV12-4 and TRBJ2-3; TRBD2 is a possible D gene (5 bases). There are 15 residues in the CDR3. The CDR3 spells CASSFRGSSTDTQYF. The CDR3 coding sequence is TGCGCCAGCAGTTTTAGAGGGTCCAGCACAGATACGCAGTATTTT.

This clonotype was seen a few times. The chain links TRBV10-3 to TRBJ1-2; D is unclear. Germline assignment: CDR1 ENHRY and CDR2 SYGVKD. This CDR3 is 15 amino acids long. V was clipped by 2 bases and J by 6 bases, with 16 bases between them. The CDR3 sequence: CAISEGLFGPNGYTF. CDR3 DNA: TGTGCCATCAGTGAGGGTTTGTTCGGCCCTAATGGCTACACCTTC.

In its sample, this clonotype was seen a few times. This chain joins TRBV5-1 and TRBJ2-1, with TRBD2 matching over 8 bases. The CDR3 extends over 14 amino acids. With 4 bases clipped from V and 7 bases from J, the junction kept 7 bases outside the gene matches. Germline V gene lookup returns CDR1 SGHRS and CDR2 YFSETQ. The CDR3 spells CASSAAGERNEQFF. CDR3 bases: TGCGCCAGCAGCGCAGCGGGAGAAAGAAATGAGCAGTTCTTC. Full variable domain (outside the CDR3, taken from reference TRBV5-1 and TRBJ2-1): KAGVTQTPRYLIKTRGQQVTLSCSPISGHRSVSWYQQTPGQGLQFLFEYFSETQRNKGNFPGRFSGRQFSNSRSEMNVSTLELGDSALYLCASSAAGERNEQFFGPGTRLTVL.

The chain uses TRBV3-1 and TRBJ2-3, with TRBD2 identical over 7 bases. Trimming cost V 1 base and J 7 bases; bases outside gene matches: 14. Germline lookup yields CDR1 LGHDT and CDR2 YNNKEL (reference sequence). The CDR3 length is 17 residues. CDR3 region: CASSQGSGLDRPNTQYF. CDR3 nucleotide sequence: TGTGCCAGCAGCCAAGGGAGTGGACTAGACCGGCCAAATACGCAGTATTTT.

This clonotype occurred once. V usage is TRBV2 and J usage is TRBJ2-3; the D is unclear. The ends were cut back, 3 bases at V and 3 bases at J, with 13 bases in the middle. CDR1 is SNHLY, CDR2 FYNNEI, per germline. The CDR3 spans 15 residues. CDR3 protein: CASSDLSEPTDTQYF. CDR3 DNA sequence: TGTGCCAGCAGTGATTTAAGCGAACCTACAGATACGCAGTATTTT.

This chain joins TRBV6-2 or TRBV6-3 and TRBJ2-4, with 11 bases fitting TRBD2. J lost 0 bases, V lost 0 bases, and 7 bases had no gene match. Germline V gives CDR1 MNHEY, CDR2 SVGEGT. The CDR3 loop spans 19 amino acids. The CDR3 loop is CASSYSVAGGPLAKNIQYF. In DNA, the CDR3 is TGTGCCAGCAGTTACTCTGTAGCGGGAGGGCCTCTAGCCAAAAACATTCAGTACTTC.

The DNA for the CDR3 is TGCGCCAGCAGCCAAGAATACAATGAGCAGTACTTC. Residues: CASSQEYNEQYF. The J gene is TRBJ2-1, the V gene TRBV4-1; D is unresolved. The J call may be in error: the DNA end matches TRBJ2-7 better. The CDR3 has 12 amino acids. From germline, CDR1 is MGHRA and CDR2 YSYEKL.

This chain links TRBV20-1 with TRBJ2-1; D possibly corresponds to TRBD2 (5 bases). Germline CDR1 is DFQATT and CDR2 is SNEGSKA (reference sequence). The germline V and J ends were trimmed by 6 bases and 3 bases, with 18 bases remaining between them. This CDR3 contains 15 residues. CDR3 nucleotide sequence: TGCAGTGCCTCTTCTCGGGTCGGGATCTACAATGAGCAGTTCTTC. Translating it yields CSASSRVGIYNEQFF.

The genes are TRBV2 and TRBJ2-7; 9 nucleotides align to TRBD2. The CDR3 covers 15 residues. Trimming at V came to 5 bases and at J to 3 bases, leaving 8 bases not matched to a gene. Per the germline V gene, CDR1 is SNHLY and CDR2 is FYNNEI. The CDR3 reads CASSYFSGSGYEQYF. As DNA, the CDR3 is TGTGCCAGCAGTTATTTTAGCGGGAGTGGCTACGAGCAGTACTTC.

This clonotype was recorded at least ten times. The chain links TRBV12-3 or TRBV12-4 to TRBJ1-2; D may be TRBD1 (5 bases). The length of the CDR3 is 16 residues. Trimming took 6 bases from V and 2 from J, leaving 19 bases between them. CDR3 protein: CASSLGRQRRNYGYTF. As DNA, the CDR3 is TGTGCCAGCAGCCTGGGACGCCAAAGGAGAAACTATGGCTACACCTTC.

The J gene is TRBJ2-1, the V gene TRBV5-1, with 7 positions matching TRBD2. The CDR3 sequence is 17 residues long. The junction had 13 bases not matched to a gene; V was cut back by 4 bases and J by 3 bases. CDR1 and CDR2 from the germline V gene are SGHRS and YFSETQ. The CDR3 reads CASSPTPTSANYNEQFF. The DNA for the CDR3 is TGCGCCAGCAGCCCCACCCCCACTAGCGCCAACTACAATGAGCAGTTCTTC.

This clonotype was recorded at least ten times. The V and J genes are TRBV7-9 and TRBJ2-5; D is possibly TRBD1 (5 bases). This CDR3 spans 15 amino acids. The V gene's germline CDR1 is SEHNR and CDR2 FQNEAQ (reference sequence). Trimming removed 3 bases at V and 1 base at J, with 12 bases between. CDR3 bases: TGTGCCAGCAGCTTGGGCAGGGTTGGCCAAGAGACCCAGTACTTC. Amino acids: CASSLGRVGQETQYF.

In this sample, this clonotype turned up a few times. This chain's CDR3 is CASSQDLQNYGYTF. The CDR3 nucleotides read TGTGCCAGCAGCCAAGACCTGCAAAACTATGGCTACACCTTC. The J gene is TRBJ1-2, the V gene TRBV14; D unclear. This CDR3 comprises 14 residues. Trimming left V 0 bases short and J 2 bases short, with 7 bases between. Germline CDR1 SGHDN, CDR2 FVKESK.

This rearrangement joins TRBV9 to TRBJ2-7; D is unclear. This CDR3 has 15 amino acids. Trimming took off 0 bases at V and 7 bases at J, with 17 bases between the two ends. Germline V gives CDR1 SGDLS, CDR2 YYNGEE. The CDR3 region is CASSVAVEVFGEQYF. CDR3 nucleotides: TGTGCCAGCAGCGTAGCGGTAGAGGTTTTTGGTGAGCAGTACTTC.

The chain recombines TRBV4-1 with TRBJ1-2; D may be TRBD1 (5 bases). CDR1 and CDR2 from the germline V gene are MGHRA and YSYEKL. The V end was cut by 3 bases, the J end by 5 bases, with 13 bases between. The CDR3 sequence is 14 residues long. CDR3 protein: CASSQAEGKYGYTF. The CDR3 nucleotides read TGCGCCAGCAGCCAGGCGGAGGGGAAATATGGCTACACCTTC.

This clonotype was observed a few times. This chain uses TRBV10-3 with TRBJ1-2; unclear D gene. Deletions cut 1 base from V and 4 bases from J, with 4 bases between. The CDR3 extends over 12 amino acids. Looked up from germline, CDR1 is ENHRY and CDR2 is SYGVKD. The CDR3 region has the DNA TGTGCCATCAGTGAGTTCGGCTATGGCTACACCTTC. Amino acids: CAISEFGYGYTF.

CDR3 sequence: CSARQGSAQHF. CDR3 bases: TGCAGTGCTAGACAGGGGTCAGCCCAGCATTTT. J is TRBJ1-5 and V is TRBV20-1; the D gene is possibly TRBD1 (6 bases). Germline V gene sequence: CDR1 DFQATT, CDR2 SNEGSKA (reference sequence). V was cut by 2 bases and J by 11 bases, with 10 bases left in between. This CDR3 spans 11 amino acids.

This chain uses TRBV12-3 or TRBV12-4 with TRBJ2-7, with 12 nucleotides matching TRBD1. The V gene end was trimmed by 4 bases and the J gene end by 2 bases; junction bases not matched to a gene: 18. This CDR3 has 20 residues. The chain's CDR3 is CASSSPSIRDRGPRAYEQYF. CDR3 sequence (DNA): TGTGCCAGCAGTTCTCCGAGCATCCGGGACAGGGGGCCTCGGGCCTACGAGCAGTACTTC.

The J gene is TRBJ2-1, the V gene TRBV24-1; the match to TRBD2 covers 9 bases. The CDR3 loop spans 13 amino acids. V lost 7 bases to trimming and J lost 8 bases; unmatched junction nucleotides: 5. Germline V CDR1 and CDR2: KGHDR, SFDVKD. This chain's CDR3 is CATSSGTSYEQFF. For the CDR3, the DNA is TGTGCCACCAGCTCCGGGACTAGCTATGAGCAGTTCTTC.

This clonotype was recorded only once. The chain carries TRBV3-1 and TRBJ1-6, with no clear D. V was cut by 1 base and J by 6 bases, with 13 bases left in between. This CDR3 region has 16 residues. Germline lookup yields CDR1 LGHDT and CDR2 YNNKEL (reference sequence). The CDR3 DNA reads as TGTGCCAGCAGCCAAGGTTTGGGGTTGGGTAATTCACCCCTCCACTTT. Residues: CASSQGLGLGNSPLHF.